This T cell receptor (beta chain) was obtained from a study of blood T cell repertoires in COVID-19. The CDR3 is 13 amino acids. Losses at the gene ends were 6 bases for V and 5 bases for J; bases not matched to a gene: 5. Germline values: CDR1 SNHLY, CDR2 FYNNEI. Profiled with immunoSEQ multiplex PCR; TCRdb holds only in-frame clones, not every one. This table has approximately 190,000 clones, 84% appearing once. Recruitment covered 20 to 25 US areas and drew participants whose ages spanned roughly 18 to 90 years. Cohorts were determined from participant-reported clinical history. Exposed enrollees had met someone with a PCR-confirmed or clinician-diagnosed COVID-19 case at some point within the 2 weeks before study entry.

V gene TRBV2 combines with J gene TRBJ1-1; 8 bases fit TRBD1. Material: PBMCs or T cells enriched from blood (not recorded which). The receptor's source is a young woman who had been exposed to COVID-19. Here the CDR3 DNA reads TGTGCCAGCAGAGCCACAGGGGGGACTGAAGCTTTCTTT. Its translation: CASRATGGTEAFF.